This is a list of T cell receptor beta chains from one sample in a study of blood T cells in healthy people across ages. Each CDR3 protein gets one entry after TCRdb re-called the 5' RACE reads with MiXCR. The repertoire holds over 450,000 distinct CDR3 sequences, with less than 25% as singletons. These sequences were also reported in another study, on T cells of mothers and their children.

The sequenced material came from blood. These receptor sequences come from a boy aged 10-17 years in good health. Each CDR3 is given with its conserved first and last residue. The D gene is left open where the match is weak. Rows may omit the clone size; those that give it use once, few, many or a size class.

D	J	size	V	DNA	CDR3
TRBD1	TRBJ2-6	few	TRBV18	TGTGCCAGCTCACCTTTCCCGGGACAGGGGACCTCTGGGGCCAACGTCCTGACTTTC	CASSPFPGQGTSGANVLTF
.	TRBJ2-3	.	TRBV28	TGTGCCAGCAGTTCACCCTACACCGACAGTGGGACGCAGTATTTT	CASSSPYTDSGTQYF
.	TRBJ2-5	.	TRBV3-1	TGTGCCAGCAGCCAATCGGGGGACCAAGAGACCCAGTACTTC	CASSQSGDQETQYF
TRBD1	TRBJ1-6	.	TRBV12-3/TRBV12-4	TGTGCCAGCAGTTTAAGGGACAGCCTAAATTCACCCCTCCACTTT	CASSLRDSLNSPLHF
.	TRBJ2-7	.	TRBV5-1	TGCGCCAGCAGCTCCTCCGGGGCCGTCTACGAGCAGTACTTC	CASSSSGAVYEQYF
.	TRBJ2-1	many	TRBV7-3	TGTGCCAGCAGTTTCGGGCTCTCCGGCGATGAGCAGTTCTTC	CASSFGLSGDEQFF
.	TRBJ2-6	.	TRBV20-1	TGCAGTGCTAGAGTCCCACCGGGGGCAACGAGCTCTGGGGCCAACGTCCTGACTTTC	CSARVPPGATSSGANVLTF
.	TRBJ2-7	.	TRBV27	TGTGCCAGCAGTTTCGAGGGGCGGAAAAGCTCCTACGAGCAGTACTTC	CASSFEGRKSSYEQYF
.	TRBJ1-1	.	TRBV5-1	TGCGCCAGCAGCTTAACAGAGATTAACACTGCAGCTTTCTTT	CASSLTEINTAAFF
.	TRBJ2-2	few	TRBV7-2	TGTGCCAGCAGCTTAGAAGGCAGCCTGAGGACCGGGGAGCTGTTTTTT	CASSLEGSLRTGELFF
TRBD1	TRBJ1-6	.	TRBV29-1	TGCAGCGCCCGGGACAGGGGAAATTCACCCCTCCACTTT	CSARDRGNSPLHF
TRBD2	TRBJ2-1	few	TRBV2	TGTGCCAGCAGACGAGGGGCACCGGGAGGGGTATTGAATGAGCAGTTCTTC	CASRRGAPGGVLNEQFF
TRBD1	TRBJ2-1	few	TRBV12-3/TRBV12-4	TGTGCCAGCAGTTTAGCGGGCCTGACAGGGATTGGATCCTACAATGAGCAGTTCTTC	CASSLAGLTGIGSYNEQFF
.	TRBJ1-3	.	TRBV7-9	TGTGCCAGCAGCCGAGGGCCAGGTTCTGGAAACACCATATATTTT	CASSRGPGSGNTIYF
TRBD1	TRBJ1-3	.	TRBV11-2	TGTGCCAGCAGCCCGGATTGGGACAGGGCGGACGGAAACACCATATATTTT	CASSPDWDRADGNTIYF
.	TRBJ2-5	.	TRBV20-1	TGCAGTGCTAGTTACATCCAAGAGACCCAGTACTTC	CSASYIQETQYF
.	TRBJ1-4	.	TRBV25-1	TGTGCCAGCAGTGATGAGGGCCCGGCAATTGCAACTAATGAAAAACTGTTTTTT	CASSDEGPAIATNEKLFF
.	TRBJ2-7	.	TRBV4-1	TGCGCCAGCAGCGGGGCCGATCCCTACGAGCAGTACTTC	CASSGADPYEQYF
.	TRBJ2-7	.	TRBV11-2	TGTGCCAGCAGCTTAGAAGATAGCGGCTACGAGCAGTACTTC	CASSLEDSGYEQYF
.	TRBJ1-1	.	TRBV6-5	TGTGCCAGCAGTTACTCGGCCAAGGGATACACTGAAGCTTTCTTT	CASSYSAKGYTEAFF
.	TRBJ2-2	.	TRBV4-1	TGCGCCAGCAGCCCGCTGGGAAGGGGCACCATCACCGGGGAGCTGTTTTTT	CASSPLGRGTITGELFF
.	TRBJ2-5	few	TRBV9	TGTGCCAGCAGCATACAGGGCGATAGCGGACAAGAGACCCAGTACTTC	CASSIQGDSGQETQYF
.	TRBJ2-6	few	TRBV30	TGTGCCTGGGGACCTGGGTCTGGGGCCAACGTCCTGACTTTC	CAWGPGSGANVLTF
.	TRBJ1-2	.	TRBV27	TGTGCCAGCAGTTTACGAGTTTCTGTCTATGGCTACACCTTC	CASSLRVSVYGYTF
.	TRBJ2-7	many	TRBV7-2	TGTGCCAGCAGCTTAGCCCAGGGTGCCTCCTACGAGCAGTACTTC	CASSLAQGASYEQYF
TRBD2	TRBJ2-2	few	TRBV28	TGTGCCAGCAGTTCGACCGAACTAGCGGGGGGGAACACCGGGGAGCTGTTTTTT	CASSSTELAGGNTGELFF
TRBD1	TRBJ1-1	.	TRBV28	TGTGCCAGCAGTGGGACAGGGGTGACGAACACTGAAGCTTTCTTT	CASSGTGVTNTEAFF
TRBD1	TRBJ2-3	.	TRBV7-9	TGTGCCAGCAGCTTAGGAACAGGGGATACAGATACGCAGTATTTT	CASSLGTGDTDTQYF
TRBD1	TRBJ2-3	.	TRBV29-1	TGCAGCGTTGAAGATCCGGACAGGCCCCCGGATACGCAGTATTTT	CSVEDPDRPPDTQYF
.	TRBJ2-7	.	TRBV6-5	TGTGCCAGCAGTTACTCAGGGGGGGTTGGACTACCCAGCTCCTACGAGCAGTACTTC	CASSYSGGVGLPSSYEQYF
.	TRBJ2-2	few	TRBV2	TGTGCCACAACCCAGCTCGTTAACACCGGGGAGCTGTTTTTT	CATTQLVNTGELFF
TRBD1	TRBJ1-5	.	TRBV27	TGTGCCAGCAGTTTGCCAGGGGGCGATCAGCCCCAGCATTTT	CASSLPGGDQPQHF
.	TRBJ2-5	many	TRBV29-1	TGCAGCGTTGAAGATTTCGGAGAGACCCAGTACTTC	CSVEDFGETQYF
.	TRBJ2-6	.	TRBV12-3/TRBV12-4	TGTGCCAGCAGTTTTTGGGACTCTGGGGCCAACGTCCTGACTTTC	CASSFWDSGANVLTF
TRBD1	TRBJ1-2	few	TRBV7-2	TGTGCCAGCAGCTTAGCGTTGGGACAGGGGGCTGGCTACACCTTC	CASSLALGQGAGYTF
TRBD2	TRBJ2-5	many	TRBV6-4	TGTGCCAGCAGTGACTCCCCTAGCGGGCAAGAGACCCAGTACTTC	CASSDSPSGQETQYF
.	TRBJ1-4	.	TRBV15	TGTGCCACCAGCACCCCACAGGTCCCCAATAATGAAAAACTGTTTTTT	CATSTPQVPNNEKLFF
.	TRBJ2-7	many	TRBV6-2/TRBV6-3	TGTGCCAGCAGTCAGGTCGACAGCCCCTACGAGCAGTACTTC	CASSQVDSPYEQYF
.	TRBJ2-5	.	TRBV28	TGTGCCAGTGCGTCGGTTTCGGAGACCCAGTACTTC	CASASVSETQYF
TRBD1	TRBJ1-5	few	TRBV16	TGTGCCAGCAGCCAGCGGACAGGGGCTCCCAATCAGCCCCAGCATTTT	CASSQRTGAPNQPQHF
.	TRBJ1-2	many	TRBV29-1	TGCAGCGTTGGAACAGGCTTATATGGCTACACCTTC	CSVGTGLYGYTF
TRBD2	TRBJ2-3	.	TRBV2	TGTGCCAGCAGTGGAGACCCCACTAGCGACTCTAGCACAGATACGCAGTATTTT	CASSGDPTSDSSTDTQYF
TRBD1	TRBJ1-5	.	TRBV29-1	TGCAGCGTCGGGGGACAGGGAGATCAGCCCCAGCATTTT	CSVGGQGDQPQHF
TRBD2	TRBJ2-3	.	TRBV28	TGTGCCAGCAGTTTCCGGGGGGTTAGCACAGATACGCAGTATTTT	CASSFRGVSTDTQYF
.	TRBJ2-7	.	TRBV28	TGTGCCAGCAGAGATGGGCGCTACGAGCAGTACTTC	CASRDGRYEQYF
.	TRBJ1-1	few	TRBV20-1	TGCAGTGCTAGATACGTTGAAGCTTTCTTT	CSARYVEAFF
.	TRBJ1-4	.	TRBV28	TGTGCCAGCAGACCCAGGCCAGGGAGAGATAATGAAAAACTGTTTTTT	CASRPRPGRDNEKLFF
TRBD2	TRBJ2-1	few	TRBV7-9	TGTGCCAGCAGCTTAGCTGGACTAGCGCCGGTCGATGAGCAGTTCTTC	CASSLAGLAPVDEQFF
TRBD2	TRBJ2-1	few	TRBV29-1	TGCAGCGTTAGGGGGACTAGCGTCGACAATGAGCAGTTCTTC	CSVRGTSVDNEQFF